This T cell receptor beta chain is drawn from a study of T-cell memory formation after mild COVID-19. On the study more broadly: Across donors, TCR clusters were largely donor specific. Study-level points and caveats: Cross-reactive memory seemingly joined, as some responding clones were found in pre-infection memory. Clones shrinking between day 15 and 85 showed a balanced CD4/CD8 split, and those that grew later tilted toward CD4+.

With 6 bases removed from V and 8 bases from J, the gap between germline ends came to 13 bases. This CDR3 spans 13 amino acids. Germline CDR1 reads LNHNV; CDR2 reads YYDKDF (reference sequence). This clonotype showed up many times. Antigen unknown. TCR alpha and TCR beta cDNA libraries carrying sample barcodes and UMIs came from 5'RACE with constant-segment primers. TCRdb reanalysed the 5' RACE reads using MiXCR and keeps one entry per CDR3 protein. There are 200,000 to 250,000 distinct CDR3 sequences in the sample; approximately 10% occur only once, and 2.5% to 3.5% lies in the top ten. This TCR was sampled from a man aged 18 to 30 who had mild COVID-19 (a few samples of this study predate the infection). Cell type and time point are not known. The chain uses TRBV15 and TRBJ1-4; D gene uncertain. Material for sequencing was PBMCs or a T cell subset sorted from them (not recorded which). CDR3 loop: CATSPRTGEKLFF. The CDR3 nucleotides are TGTGCCACCAGTCCGAGGACGGGAGAAAAACTGTTTTTT.